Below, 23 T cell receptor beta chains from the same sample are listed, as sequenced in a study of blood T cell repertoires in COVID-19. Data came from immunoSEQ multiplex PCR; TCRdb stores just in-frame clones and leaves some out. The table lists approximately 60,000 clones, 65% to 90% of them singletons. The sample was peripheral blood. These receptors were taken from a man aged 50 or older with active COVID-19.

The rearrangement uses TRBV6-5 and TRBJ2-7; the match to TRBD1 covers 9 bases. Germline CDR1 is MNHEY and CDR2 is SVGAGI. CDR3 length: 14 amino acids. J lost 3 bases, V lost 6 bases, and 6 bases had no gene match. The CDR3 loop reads CASSPRTGDYEQYF. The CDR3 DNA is TGTGCCAGCAGCCCCCGGACAGGGGACTACGAGCAGTACTTC.

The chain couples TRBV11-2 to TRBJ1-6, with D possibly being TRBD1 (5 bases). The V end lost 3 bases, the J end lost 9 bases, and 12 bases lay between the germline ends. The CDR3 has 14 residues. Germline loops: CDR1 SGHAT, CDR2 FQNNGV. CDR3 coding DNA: TGTGCCAGCAGCTTTAGACAGAGTGGTTCACCCCTCCACTTT. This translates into CASSFRQSGSPLHF.

In DNA form, the CDR3 reads TGTGCCAGCAGCTTAGCGGCCGGGGAGCTGTTTTTT. Translating gives CASSLAAGELFF. The V gene is TRBV11-2, the J gene TRBJ2-2; no reliable D call. V was shortened by 1 base and J by 6 bases, with 3 bases between the two germline ends. CDR3 size: 12 residues. Germline loops: CDR1 SGHAT, CDR2 FQNNGV.

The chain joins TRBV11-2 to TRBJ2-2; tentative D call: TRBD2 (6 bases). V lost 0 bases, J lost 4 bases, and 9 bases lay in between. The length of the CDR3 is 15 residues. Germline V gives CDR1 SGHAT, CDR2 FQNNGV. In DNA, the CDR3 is TGTGCCAGCAGCTTAGATCGGAGGGCCACCGGGGAGCTGTTTTTT. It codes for CASSLDRRATGELFF.

The CDR3 reads CASPPGMTGESNQPQHF. CDR3 in DNA: TGTGCCAGCCCCCCTGGAATGACAGGCGAAAGCAATCAGCCCCAGCATTTT. This chain joins TRBV9 and TRBJ1-5, with D perhaps matching TRBD1 (6 bases). Germline assignment: CDR1 SGDLS and CDR2 YYNGEE. Trimming removed 7 bases from V and 1 base from J, with 21 bases in between. The CDR3 is 17 amino acids. The full variable domain, with the rest looked up from reference TRBV9 and TRBJ1-5, is DSGVTQTPKHLITATGQRVTLRCSPRSGDLSVYWYQQSLDQGLQFLIQYYNGEERAKGNILERFSAQQFPDLHSELNLSSLELGDSALYFCASPPGMTGESNQPQHFGDGTRLSIL.

CDR3 bases: TGTGCCAGTTGTTTAGGACAGACTAATGAAAAACTGTTTTTT. As protein: CASCLGQTNEKLFF. The chain combines TRBV19 with TRBJ1-4, with a tentative D call TRBD1 (6 bases). V lost 8 bases to trimming and J lost 2 bases, with 12 bases between them. The CDR3 contains 14 residues. CDR1 LNHDA and CDR2 SQIVND come from the germline V gene (reference sequence). Using reference TRBV19 and TRBJ1-4 for the parts outside the CDR3, the full variable domain is DGGITQSPKYLFRKEGQNVTLSCEQNLNHDAMYWYRQDPGQGLRLIYYSQIVNDFQKGDIAEGYSVSREKKESFPLTVTSAQKNPTAFYLCASCLGQTNEKLFFGSGTQLSVL.

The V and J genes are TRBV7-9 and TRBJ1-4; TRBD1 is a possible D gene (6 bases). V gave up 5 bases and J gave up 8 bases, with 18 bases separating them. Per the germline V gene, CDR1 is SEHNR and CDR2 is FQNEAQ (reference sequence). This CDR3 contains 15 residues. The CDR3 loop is CASSLRDTLREKLFF. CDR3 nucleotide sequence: TGTGCCAGCAGCCTCCGGGACACCCTGCGGGAAAAACTGTTTTTT.

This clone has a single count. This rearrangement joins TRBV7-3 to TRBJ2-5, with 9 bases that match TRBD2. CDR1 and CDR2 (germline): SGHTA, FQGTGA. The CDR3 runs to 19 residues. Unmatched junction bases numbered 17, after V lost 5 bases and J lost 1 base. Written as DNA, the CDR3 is TGTGCCAGCAGCCAAACTGCCACTAGCGGGTTTGGGGGCCAAGAGACCCAGTACTTC. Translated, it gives CASSQTATSGFGGQETQYF.

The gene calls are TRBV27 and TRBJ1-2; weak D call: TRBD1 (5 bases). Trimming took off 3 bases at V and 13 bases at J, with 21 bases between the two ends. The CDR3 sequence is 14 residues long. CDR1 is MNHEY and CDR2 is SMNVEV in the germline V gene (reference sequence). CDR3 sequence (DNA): TGTGCCAGCAGTTTCCGGACGGACATCCAGCTTCTCACCTTC. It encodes CASSFRTDIQLLTF.

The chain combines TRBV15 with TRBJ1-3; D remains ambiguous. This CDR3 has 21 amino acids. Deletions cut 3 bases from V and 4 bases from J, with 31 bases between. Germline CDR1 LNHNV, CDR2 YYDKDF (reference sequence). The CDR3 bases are TGTGCCACCAGCAGGGTAGCGGGTGGTCCGGGCCTCCGCTCTTTGGGAAACACCATATATTTT. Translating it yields CATSRVAGGPGLRSLGNTIYF.

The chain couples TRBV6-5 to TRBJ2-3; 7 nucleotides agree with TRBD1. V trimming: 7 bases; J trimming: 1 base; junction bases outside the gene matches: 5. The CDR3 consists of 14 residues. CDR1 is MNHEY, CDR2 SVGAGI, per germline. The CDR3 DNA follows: TGTGCCAGCAAGACAGGGTGGGGCACAGATACGCAGTATTTT. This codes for CASKTGWGTDTQYF.

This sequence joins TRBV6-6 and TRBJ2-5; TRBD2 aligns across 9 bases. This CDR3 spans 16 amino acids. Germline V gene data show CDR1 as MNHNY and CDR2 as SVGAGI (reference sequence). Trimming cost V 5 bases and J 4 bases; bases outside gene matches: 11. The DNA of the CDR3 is TGTGCCAGCAGTCCAGCAGGAGCGGGAGGTCCAGAGACCCAGTACTTC. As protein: CASSPAGAGGPETQYF.

CDR3: CASSLPSYEQYF. DNA of the CDR3: TGTGCCAGCAGCCTCCCCTCCTACGAGCAGTACTTC. This sequence joins TRBV7-2 and TRBJ2-7; D is undetermined. The CDR3 is made up of 12 amino acids. The V end was cut by 5 bases, the J end by 0 bases, with 5 bases between. Germline V gene lookup returns CDR1 SGHTA and CDR2 FQGNSA.

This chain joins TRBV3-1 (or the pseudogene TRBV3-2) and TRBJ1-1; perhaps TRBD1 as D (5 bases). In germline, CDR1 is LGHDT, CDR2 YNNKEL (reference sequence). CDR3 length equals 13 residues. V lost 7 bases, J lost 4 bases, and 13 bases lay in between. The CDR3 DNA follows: TGTGCCAGCACTCAGGGATGGGTCACTGAAGCTTTCTTT. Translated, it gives CASTQGWVTEAFF.

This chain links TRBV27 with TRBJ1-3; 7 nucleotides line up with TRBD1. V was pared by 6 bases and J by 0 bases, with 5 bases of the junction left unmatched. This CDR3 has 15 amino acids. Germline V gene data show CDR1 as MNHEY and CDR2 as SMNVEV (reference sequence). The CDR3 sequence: CASRKGAYSGNTIYF. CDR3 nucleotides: TGTGCCAGCAGAAAGGGGGCCTACTCTGGAAACACCATATATTTT.

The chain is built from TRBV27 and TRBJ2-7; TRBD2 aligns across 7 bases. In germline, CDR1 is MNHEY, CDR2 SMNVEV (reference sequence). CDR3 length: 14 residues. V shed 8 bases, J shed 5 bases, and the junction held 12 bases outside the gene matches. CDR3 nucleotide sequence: TGTGCCAGCCGTCGAGGAGCGGGACGGAACGAGCAGTACTTC. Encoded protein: CASRRGAGRNEQYF.

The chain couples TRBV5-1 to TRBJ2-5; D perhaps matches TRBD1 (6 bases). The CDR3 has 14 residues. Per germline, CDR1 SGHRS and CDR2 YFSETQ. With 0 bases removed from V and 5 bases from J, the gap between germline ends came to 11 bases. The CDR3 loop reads CASSLGGGTETQYF. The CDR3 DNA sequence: TGCGCCAGCAGCTTGGGAGGGGGAACGGAGACCCAGTACTTC.

DNA of the CDR3: TGTGCCAGCAGACCCCTTCGTTTTTCGGCGGGAGATGAGGGCACAGATACGCAGTATTTT. This gives the protein CASRPLRFSAGDEGTDTQYF. This rearrangement joins TRBV27 to TRBJ2-3, with 7 bases that match TRBD2. The CDR3 loop spans 20 amino acids. J lost 1 base, V lost 6 bases, and 22 bases had no gene match. CDR1 MNHEY and CDR2 SMNVEV come from the germline V gene (reference sequence).

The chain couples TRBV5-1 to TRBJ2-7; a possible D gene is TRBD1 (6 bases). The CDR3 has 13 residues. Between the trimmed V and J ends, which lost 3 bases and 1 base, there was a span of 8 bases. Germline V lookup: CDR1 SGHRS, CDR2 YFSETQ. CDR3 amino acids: CASSWDKSYEQYF. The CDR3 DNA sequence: TGCGCCAGCAGCTGGGACAAATCCTACGAGCAGTACTTC.

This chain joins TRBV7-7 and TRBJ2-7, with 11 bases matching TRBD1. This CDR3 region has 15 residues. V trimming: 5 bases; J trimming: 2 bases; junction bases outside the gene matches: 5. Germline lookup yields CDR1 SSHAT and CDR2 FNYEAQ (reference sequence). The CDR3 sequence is CASSRGTGGPYEQYF. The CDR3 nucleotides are TGTGCCAGCAGCCGCGGGACAGGGGGACCCTACGAGCAGTACTTC.

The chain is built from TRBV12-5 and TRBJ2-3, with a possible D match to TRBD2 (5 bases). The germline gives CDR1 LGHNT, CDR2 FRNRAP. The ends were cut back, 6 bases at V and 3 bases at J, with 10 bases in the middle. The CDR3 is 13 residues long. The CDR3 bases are TGTGCTAGTGGACAAAGCGGAACAGATACGCAGTATTTT. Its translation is CASGQSGTDTQYF.

The CDR3 region has the DNA TGTGCCAGCAGGCCCCTAGCGGGAGTGAGCACAGATACGCAGTATTTT. As protein: CASRPLAGVSTDTQYF. The chain is built from TRBV7-7 and TRBJ2-3; 10 nucleotides line up with TRBD2. The germline V gene has CDR1 SSHAT and CDR2 FNYEAQ (reference sequence). The CDR3 contains 16 residues. V shed 6 bases and J 0 bases; nucleotides not matched to a gene: 6.

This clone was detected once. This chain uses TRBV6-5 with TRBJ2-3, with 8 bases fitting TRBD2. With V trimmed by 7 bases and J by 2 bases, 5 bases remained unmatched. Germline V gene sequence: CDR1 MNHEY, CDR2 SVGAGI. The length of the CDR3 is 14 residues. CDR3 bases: TGTGCCAGCAAGACTAGCGTGGTCACAGATACGCAGTATTTT. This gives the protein CASKTSVVTDTQYF.